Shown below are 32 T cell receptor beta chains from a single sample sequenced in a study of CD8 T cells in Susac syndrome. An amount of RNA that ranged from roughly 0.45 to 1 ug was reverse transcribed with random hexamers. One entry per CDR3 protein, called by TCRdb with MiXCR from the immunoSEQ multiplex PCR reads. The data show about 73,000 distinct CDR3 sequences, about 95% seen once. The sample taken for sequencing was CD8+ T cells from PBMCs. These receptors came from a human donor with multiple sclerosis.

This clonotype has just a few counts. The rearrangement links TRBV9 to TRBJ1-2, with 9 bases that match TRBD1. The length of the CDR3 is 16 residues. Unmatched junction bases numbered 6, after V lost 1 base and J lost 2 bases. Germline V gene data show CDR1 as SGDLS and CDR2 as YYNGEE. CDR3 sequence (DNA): TGTGCCAGCAGCGTAAATCCGGGACAGGGAAACTATGGCTACACCTTC. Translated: CASSVNPGQGNYGYTF. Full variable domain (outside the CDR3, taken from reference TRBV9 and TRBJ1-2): DSGVTQTPKHLITATGQRVTLRCSPRSGDLSVYWYQQSLDQGLQFLIQYYNGEERAKGNILERFSAQQFPDLHSELNLSSLELGDSALYFCASSVNPGQGNYGYTFGSGTRLTVV.

The CDR3 DNA sequence: TGTGCCAGCAGTTACACAAAAATGCTTTTGGCCAAAAACATTCAGTACTTC. Translated, it gives CASSYTKMLLAKNIQYF. The rearrangement uses TRBV6-5 and TRBJ2-4; D remains ambiguous. This CDR3 is built from 17 residues. The germline V and J ends were trimmed by 2 bases and 1 base, with 15 bases remaining between them. The germline V gene encodes CDR1 MNHEY and CDR2 SVGAGI.

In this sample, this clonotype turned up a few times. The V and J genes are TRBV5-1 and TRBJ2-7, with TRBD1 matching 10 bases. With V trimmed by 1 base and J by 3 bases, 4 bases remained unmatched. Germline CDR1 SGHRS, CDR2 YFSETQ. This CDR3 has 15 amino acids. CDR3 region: CASSLTTGGFYEQYF. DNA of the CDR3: TGCGCCAGCAGCTTGACGACAGGGGGCTTCTACGAGCAGTACTTC.

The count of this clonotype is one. The CDR3: CASSQVGGIDPEAFF. The CDR3 region has the DNA TGCGCCAGCAGCCAAGTCGGGGGAATAGACCCTGAAGCTTTCTTT. The J gene is TRBJ1-1, the V gene TRBV4-1; D is possibly TRBD1 (5 bases). Trimming took 1 base from V and 6 from J, leaving 15 bases between them. This CDR3 region has 15 residues. From germline, CDR1 is MGHRA and CDR2 YSYEKL.

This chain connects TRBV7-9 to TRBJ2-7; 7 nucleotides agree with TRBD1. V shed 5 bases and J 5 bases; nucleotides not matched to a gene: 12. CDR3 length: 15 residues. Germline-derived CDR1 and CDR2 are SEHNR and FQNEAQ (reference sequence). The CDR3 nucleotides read TGTGCCAGCAGCCGCTCCCGAACAGGGGAAAACGAGCAGTACTTC. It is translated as CASSRSRTGENEQYF.

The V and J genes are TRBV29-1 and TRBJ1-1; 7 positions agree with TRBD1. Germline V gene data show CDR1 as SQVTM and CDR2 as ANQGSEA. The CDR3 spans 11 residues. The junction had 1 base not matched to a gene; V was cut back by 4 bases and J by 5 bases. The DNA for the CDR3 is TGCAGCGTTGGCAGGGGGACTGAAGCTTTCTTT. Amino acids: CSVGRGTEAFF.

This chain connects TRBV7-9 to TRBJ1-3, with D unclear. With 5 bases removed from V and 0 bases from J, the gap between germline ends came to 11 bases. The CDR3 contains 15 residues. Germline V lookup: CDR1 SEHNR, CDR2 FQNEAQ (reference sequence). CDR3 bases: TGTGCCAGCAGCCCCTCCACTGACTCTGGAAACACCATATATTTT. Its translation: CASSPSTDSGNTIYF. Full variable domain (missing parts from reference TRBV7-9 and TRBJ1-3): DTGVSQNPRHKITKRGQNVTFRCDPISEHNRLYWYRQTLGQGPEFLTYFQNEAQLEKSRLLSDRFSAERPKGSFSTLEIQRTEQGDSAMYLCASSPSTDSGNTIYFGEGSWLTVV.

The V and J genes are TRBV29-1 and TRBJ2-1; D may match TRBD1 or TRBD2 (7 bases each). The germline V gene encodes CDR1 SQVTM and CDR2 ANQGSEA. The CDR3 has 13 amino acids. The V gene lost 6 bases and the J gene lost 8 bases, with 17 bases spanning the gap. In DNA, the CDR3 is TGCAGCGTAGGCCACAGGGGAGGGGATGAGCAGTTCTTC. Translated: CSVGHRGGDEQFF.

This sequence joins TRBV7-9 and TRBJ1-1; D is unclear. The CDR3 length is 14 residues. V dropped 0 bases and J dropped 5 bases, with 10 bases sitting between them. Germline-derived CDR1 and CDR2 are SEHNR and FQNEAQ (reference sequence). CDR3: CASSLADEGTEAFF. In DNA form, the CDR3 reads TGTGCCAGCAGCTTAGCGGACGAGGGAACTGAAGCTTTCTTT.

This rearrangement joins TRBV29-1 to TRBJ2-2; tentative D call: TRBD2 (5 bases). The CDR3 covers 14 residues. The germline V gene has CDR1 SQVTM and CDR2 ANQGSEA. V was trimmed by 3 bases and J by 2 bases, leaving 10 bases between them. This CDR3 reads CSVEASRNTGELFF. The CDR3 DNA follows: TGCAGCGTTGAGGCTAGCCGCAACACCGGGGAGCTGTTTTTT.

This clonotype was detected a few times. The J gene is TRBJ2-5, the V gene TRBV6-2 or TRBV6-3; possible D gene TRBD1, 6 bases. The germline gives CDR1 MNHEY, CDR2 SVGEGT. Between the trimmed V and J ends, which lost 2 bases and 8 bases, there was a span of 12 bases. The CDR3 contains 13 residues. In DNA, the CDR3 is TGTGCCAGCAGTTACAGGGGGTTCGGTACCCAGTACTTC. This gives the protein CASSYRGFGTQYF.

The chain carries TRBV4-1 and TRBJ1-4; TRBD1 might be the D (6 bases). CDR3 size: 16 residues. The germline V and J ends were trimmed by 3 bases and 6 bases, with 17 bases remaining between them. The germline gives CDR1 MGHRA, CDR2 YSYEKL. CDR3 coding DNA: TGCGCCAGCAGCCATGCCCGGGGGCGGTATGATGAAAAACTGTTTTTT. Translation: CASSHARGRYDEKLFF.

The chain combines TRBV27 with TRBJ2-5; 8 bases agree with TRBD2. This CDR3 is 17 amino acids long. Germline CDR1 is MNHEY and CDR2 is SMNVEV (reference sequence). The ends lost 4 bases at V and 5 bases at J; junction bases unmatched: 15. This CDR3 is CASSSMVAGPGGETQYF. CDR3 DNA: TGTGCCAGCAGTTCTATGGTAGCGGGACCGGGCGGGGAGACCCAGTACTTC.

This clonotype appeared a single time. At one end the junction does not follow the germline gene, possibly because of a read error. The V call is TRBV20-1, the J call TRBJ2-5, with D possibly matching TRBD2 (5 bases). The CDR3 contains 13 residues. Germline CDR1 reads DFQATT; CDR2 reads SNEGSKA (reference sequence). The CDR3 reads CSAVDDYQETQYF. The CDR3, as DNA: TGCAGTGCTGTTGATGACTACCAGGAGACCCAGTACTTC.

CDR3 protein: CSVGGINYGYTF. The CDR3 nucleotides are TGCAGCGTGGGCGGGATAAATTATGGCTACACCTTC. The chain links TRBV29-1 to TRBJ1-2; D is undetermined. Trimming stripped 6 bases from V and 5 bases from J, with 13 bases between. This CDR3 comprises 12 residues. Per the germline V gene, CDR1 is SQVTM and CDR2 is ANQGSEA.

The CDR3 region has the DNA TGTGCCAGCACCCGGACAGCGCTAAACACTGAAGCTTTCTTT. It specifies CASTRTALNTEAFF. The V and J genes are TRBV6-6 and TRBJ1-1, with a possible D match to TRBD1 (6 bases). The ends were cut back, 7 bases at V and 2 bases at J, with 14 bases in the middle. This CDR3 has 14 amino acids. CDR1 and CDR2 (germline): MNHNY, SVGAGI (reference sequence).

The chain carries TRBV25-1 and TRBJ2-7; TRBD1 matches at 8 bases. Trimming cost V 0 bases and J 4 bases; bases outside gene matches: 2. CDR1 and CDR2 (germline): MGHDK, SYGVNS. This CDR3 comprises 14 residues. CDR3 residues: CASSEYGTGYEQYF. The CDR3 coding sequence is TGTGCCAGCAGTGAATATGGGACAGGTTACGAGCAGTACTTC.

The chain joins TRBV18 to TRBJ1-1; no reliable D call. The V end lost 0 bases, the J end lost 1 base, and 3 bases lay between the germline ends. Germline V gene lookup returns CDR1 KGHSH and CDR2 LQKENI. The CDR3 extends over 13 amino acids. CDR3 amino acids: CASSPPANTEAFF. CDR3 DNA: TGTGCCAGCTCACCACCGGCGAACACTGAAGCTTTCTTT.

CDR3 sequence: CASTPMGAGELFF. The CDR3 DNA reads as TGCGCCAGCACCCCGATGGGGGCCGGGGAGCTGTTTTTT. This chain uses TRBV5-1 with TRBJ2-2, with D tentatively TRBD1 or TRBD2 (5 bases each). Per the germline V gene, CDR1 is SGHRS and CDR2 is YFSETQ. The length of the CDR3 is 13 residues. Trimming left V 6 bases short and J 6 bases short, with 12 bases between.

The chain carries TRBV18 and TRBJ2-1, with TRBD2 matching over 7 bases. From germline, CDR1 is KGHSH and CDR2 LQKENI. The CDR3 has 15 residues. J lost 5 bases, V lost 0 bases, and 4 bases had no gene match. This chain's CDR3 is CASSPPAGLNNEQFF. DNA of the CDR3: TGTGCCAGCTCACCACCAGCGGGACTGAACAATGAGCAGTTCTTC.

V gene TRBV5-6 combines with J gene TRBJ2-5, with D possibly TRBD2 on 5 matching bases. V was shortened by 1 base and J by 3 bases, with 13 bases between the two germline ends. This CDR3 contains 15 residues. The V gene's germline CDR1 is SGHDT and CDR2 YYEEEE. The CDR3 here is CASSLFREGKETQYF. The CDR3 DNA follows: TGTGCCAGCAGCTTGTTCCGGGAAGGCAAAGAGACCCAGTACTTC.

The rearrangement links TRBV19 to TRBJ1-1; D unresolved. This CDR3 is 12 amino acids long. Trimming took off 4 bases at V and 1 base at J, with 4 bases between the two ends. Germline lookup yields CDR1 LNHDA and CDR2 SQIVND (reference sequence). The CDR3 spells CASSTTNTEAFF. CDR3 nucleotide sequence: TGTGCCAGTAGTACCACGAACACTGAAGCTTTCTTT. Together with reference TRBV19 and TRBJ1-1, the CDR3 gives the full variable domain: DGGITQSPKYLFRKEGQNVTLSCEQNLNHDAMYWYRQDPGQGLRLIYYSQIVNDFQKGDIAEGYSVSREKKESFPLTVTSAQKNPTAFYLCASSTTNTEAFFGQGTRLTVV.

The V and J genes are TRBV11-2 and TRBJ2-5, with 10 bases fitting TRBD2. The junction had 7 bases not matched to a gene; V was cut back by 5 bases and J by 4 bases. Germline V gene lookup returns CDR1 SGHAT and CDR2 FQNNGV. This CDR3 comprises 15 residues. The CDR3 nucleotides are TGTGCCAGCAGCCAAAGCGGGAGGGAAAGAGAGACCCAGTACTTC. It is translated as CASSQSGRERETQYF.

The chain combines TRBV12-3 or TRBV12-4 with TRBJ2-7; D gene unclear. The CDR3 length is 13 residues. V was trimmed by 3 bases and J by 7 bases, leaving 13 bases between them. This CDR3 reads CASSFGPNREQYF. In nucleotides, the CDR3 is TGTGCCAGCAGTTTCGGCCCGAATAGGGAGCAGTACTTC.

CDR3 protein: CSVETRQGNYEQYF. As DNA, the CDR3 is TGCAGCGTTGAAACGAGACAGGGGAATTACGAGCAGTACTTC. This chain joins TRBV29-1 and TRBJ2-7; 8 positions agree with TRBD1. The CDR3 is 14 amino acids. V shed 2 bases, J shed 4 bases, and the junction held 7 bases outside the gene matches. Germline V gene data show CDR1 as SQVTM and CDR2 as ANQGSEA.

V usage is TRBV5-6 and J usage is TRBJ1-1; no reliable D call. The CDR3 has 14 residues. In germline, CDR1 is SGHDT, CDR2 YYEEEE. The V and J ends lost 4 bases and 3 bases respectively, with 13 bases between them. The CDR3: CASSLGRTDTEAFF. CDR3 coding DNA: TGTGCCAGCAGCCTCGGGAGAACTGACACTGAAGCTTTCTTT.

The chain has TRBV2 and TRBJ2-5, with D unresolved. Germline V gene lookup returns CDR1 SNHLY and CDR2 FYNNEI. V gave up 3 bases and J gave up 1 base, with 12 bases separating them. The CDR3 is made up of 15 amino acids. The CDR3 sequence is CASSDTGEPQETQYF. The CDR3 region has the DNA TGTGCCAGCAGTGATACTGGGGAACCCCAAGAGACCCAGTACTTC.

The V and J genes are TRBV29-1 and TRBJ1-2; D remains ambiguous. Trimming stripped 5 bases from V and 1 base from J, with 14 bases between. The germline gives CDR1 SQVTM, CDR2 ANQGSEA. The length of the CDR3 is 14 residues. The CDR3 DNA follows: TGCAGCGTTCCTACTCCCGACGGTAACTATGGCTACACCTTC. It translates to CSVPTPDGNYGYTF.

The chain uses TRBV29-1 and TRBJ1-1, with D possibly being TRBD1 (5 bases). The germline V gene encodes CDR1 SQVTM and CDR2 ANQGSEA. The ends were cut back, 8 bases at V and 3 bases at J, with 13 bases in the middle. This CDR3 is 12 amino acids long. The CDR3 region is CSLRQGDTEAFF. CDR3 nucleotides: TGCAGCCTGCGGCAGGGTGACACTGAAGCTTTCTTT.

The CDR3 here is CASRVGGPGANVLTF. CDR3 nucleotide sequence: TGTGCCAGCAGAGTCGGGGGGCCTGGGGCCAACGTCCTGACTTTC. This chain joins TRBV27 and TRBJ2-6, with D possibly being TRBD2 (7 bases). V was clipped by 6 bases and J by 2 bases, with 11 bases between them. The CDR3 is made up of 15 amino acids. The germline CDR1 and CDR2 sequences are MNHEY and SMNVEV (reference sequence).

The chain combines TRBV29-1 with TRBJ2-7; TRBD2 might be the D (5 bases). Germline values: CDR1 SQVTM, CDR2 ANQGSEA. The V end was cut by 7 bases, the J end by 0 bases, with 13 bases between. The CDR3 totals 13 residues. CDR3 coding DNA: TGCAGCGGGAGGACCGGGAACTCCTACGAGCAGTACTTC. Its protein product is CSGRTGNSYEQYF.

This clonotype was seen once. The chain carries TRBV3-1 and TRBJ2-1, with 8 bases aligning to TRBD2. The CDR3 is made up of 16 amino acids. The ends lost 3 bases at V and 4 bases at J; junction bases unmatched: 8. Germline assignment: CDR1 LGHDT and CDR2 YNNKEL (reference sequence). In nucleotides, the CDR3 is TGTGCCAGCAGCCAGAACCAGCGGGAGTCTTACAATGAGCAGTTCTTC. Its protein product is CASSQNQRESYNEQFF.